Sequencing of this T cell receptor beta chain was carried out in a study of OX40 agonist ivuxolimab in advanced cancers. Across the study: Patients were treated with intravenous ivuxolimab, dosed at 0.01 to 10 mg/kg and infused every 2 weeks. In three patients, partial responses were observed, one with hepatocellular carcinoma and two with cutaneous melanoma. General study points: Antigen specificity remained undetermined for the expanded peripheral T cells.

On this clone: What it binds is not known.

Sequencing used immunoSEQ multiplex PCR; TCRdb keeps in-frame clones, though not all of them. The data show about 62,000 clones, roughly 78% seen once. The sequence derives from an adult with an advanced solid tumor such as melanoma, head and neck, liver or kidney cancer. The sequencing used CD4+ or CD8+ T cells sorted from blood, collected in a trial of the OX40 agonist ivuxolimab.

This chain's CDR3 is CASSVDSNQPQHF. The CDR3 DNA reads as TGCGCCAGCAGCGTAGATAGCAATCAGCCCCAGCATTTT. This chain joins TRBV5-1 and TRBJ1-5, with unresolved D. Germline loops: CDR1 SGHRS, CDR2 YFSETQ. There are 13 residues in the CDR3. Trimming left V 4 bases short and J 0 bases short, with 5 bases between.